This paragraph covers one T cell receptor beta chain sequence. What this receptor recognizes is not known. The record has no base qualities; no much larger clone is one base away. The source of the sample is a study of shared clonotypes between healthy human individuals (dated by TCRdb to about 2020). Regarding the complete study: A few men and two women, aged 18 to 49 years, made up the cohort. To estimate repertoire size and how much clonotypes are shared between individuals, the study performed deep sequencing of blood TCR repertoires from 4 to 6 healthy adults. Per donor, leukapheresis produced somewhere between about 0.85 and 9.5 billion PBMCs. Per donor, three plates each were used for CD4 naive and CD4 memory, two for CD8 naive, and one for CD8 memory. Different laboratories and diverse techniques were used to prepare libraries and sequence TCR repertoires, to increase sequencing depth and limit assay-specific biases. General conclusions and limits of the study: Clonotypes shared by all four sorted-subset donors showed higher generation probabilities than non-shared clonotypes. Rarefaction of sorted-subset datasets indicated incomplete sequencing despite the large sequencing depth. Naive subsets generally had larger estimated clonotype richness than memory subsets did. Based on pairwise subsampling, the degree of clonotype sharing among donors was expected to be affected by sequencing depth. Sampling was restricted to blood, and TCR repertoires in tissue are likely to differ from TCR repertoires in blood. Because the study included only a small number of donors, the genetic and exposure-history diversity represented was limited. About 5% of naive CD4, 3.5% of naive CD8, roughly 2.5% of memory CD4, and 0.4% of memory CD8 clonotypes were shared across several donors.

The donors were healthy, HIV-negative adults who had no recently reported acute infections or vaccinations. Only Caucasian adults living in Nashville, Tennessee, USA were represented among the donors. Magnetic negative selection was used to enrich CD4+ T cells, after which naive cells were positively selected on CD45RA and the negative fraction became the memory subset. Blood was collected by leukapheresis, and PBMCs were isolated by Ficoll-Histopaque density gradient centrifugation and then cryopreserved in liquid nitrogen vapor phase. Purity and quantity of every magnetically sorted T cell population were checked by analytical flow cytometry. Genomic DNA was isolated from every sorted fraction and measured by UV absorbance on a Nanodrop 2000c. Taken from the germline V gene, the CDR1 and CDR2 loops are MGHRA and YSYEKL. V is cut back by 2 bases and J by 5 bases, with 7 bases in the junction unmatched. The CDR3, from cysteine to phenylalanine, totals 16 residues. Of the read, only the CDR3 DNA is kept; its 48 bases are in frame from base 1.

Using the deep immunoSEQ assay, TCR CDR3 regions were amplified from genomic DNA by multiplex PCR. Extracted genomic DNA from each cell subset was distributed evenly across all wells of several immunoSEQ 96-well plates, and each plate was treated as a replicate. For sorted subsets, each replicate PCR was loaded with about 0.2 ug genomic DNA, equivalent to 25,000 to 35,000 T cell genomes. The purified libraries were quantified using a Qubit 3.0 fluorometer, sized with a Bioanalyzer 2100, and then quantified again using the KAPA Library Quantification kit. Every immunoSEQ 96-well plate was sequenced on a separate single-read 150-cycle Illumina NextSeq 550 flow cell. In the paper's pipeline: The immunoSEQ output contained only junctional sequences without quality scores, so filtering could not match that applied to full-length reads. Sequences were annotated with PyIR, a Python wrapper for IgBLAST v1.9, and V/J genes and CDR3 were assigned using IMGT germline references. Any read was removed if the V/J assignment was weak (E-value above 1e-6), the CDR3 was missing, or the read contained stop codons, out-of-frame junctions, or ambiguous translated residues. V3J clonotypes were defined as sequences sharing the same inferred V gene, J gene, and CDR3 amino acid sequence. Percentage overlap between repertoires was computed as shared unique clonotypes divided by the size of the smaller repertoire. RTK rarefaction, the Chao1 estimator, and Recon v2.1 estimates of unobserved clonotypes were used to assess repertoire richness. For all TCRbeta clonotypes obtained by the gDNA method from several donors, generation probabilities were computed with OLGA. TCRdb retrieved this table from immuneACCESS and kept in-frame rearrangements only. Not all clones are present; in checked studies, unresolved V genes account for under half, and no reason is known for the remainder. V and J calls and clone size follow that table, whereas D and trimming were derived from the DNA. This sample gives 2,500,000 or so clones in total; around 94% of them show up just once. Jointly, the top ten make up roughly 0.14% of the sample.

The TCR originated in a man younger than 35 in good health. This chain is built from TRBV4-1 and TRBJ2-4; 9 central bases correspond to TRBD1. Sequences were obtained from naive CD4+ T cells sorted from blood. The cell subset or site label, as the study defines it: CD45RA+ positively selected. This receptor carries the CDR3 CASSQPSRDRENIQYF. Here is the DNA: TGCGCCAGCAGCCAACCGAGCCGGGACAGGGAAAACATTCAGTACTTC.